This TCR beta chain comes out of a study of blood T cells in healthy people across ages. Study observations and caveats: PBMCs that were unsorted prevented a conclusive naive versus antigen-experienced comparison.

Healthy individuals of Caucasian origin from Russia, aged about 6 to 100, served as donors. Extraction of total RNA produced a minimum of 5 micrograms from each sample. Germline CDR1 and CDR2: SGHDT and YYEEEE. V was pared by 2 bases and J by 5 bases, with 19 bases between. The CDR3 spans 16 residues. Sample-barcoded 5' priming and a J-beta primer mix drove a second PCR of roughly 6 to 12 cycles. TCRdb re-analysed the 5' RACE reads in MiXCR, keeping a single row per CDR3 protein. This sample has some 790,000 distinct CDR3 sequences, with about 30% found just once. With respect to this clonotype: Its target is unknown.

V is TRBV5-6 and J is TRBJ1-1, with D maybe TRBD1 (6 bases). This clonotype was sampled from a woman of 80 years or more in good health. Sequencing was performed on blood. CDR3 nucleotides: TGTGCCAGCAGCTTAAACAGGGCCTACAGCGGGACTGAAGCTTTCTTT. As protein: CASSLNRAYSGTEAFF.